Presented here are 10 T cell receptor beta chains from one specimen sequenced in a study of T-cell memory formation after mild COVID-19. TCRdb reprocessed the 5' RACE reads via MiXCR and lists one record per CDR3 protein. This repertoire shows hundreds of thousands of distinct CDR3 sequences, about 17% found once; its top ten account for 20% to 25%. The sample consisted of PBMCs or a T cell subset sorted from them (not recorded which). Source of these receptors: a man aged 18 to 30 who had mild COVID-19 (a few samples of this study predate the infection). Cell type and time point are not known.

The genes are TRBV4-1 and TRBJ1-5; TRBD1 agrees at 8 bases. This CDR3 spans 15 amino acids. The V segment lost 5 bases and the J segment 4 bases; nucleotides outside the gene matches: 7. Germline lookup yields CDR1 MGHRA and CDR2 YSYEKL. CDR3 bases: TGCGCCAGCAGCTCGGACAGGGCGAGAAATCAGCCCCAGCATTTT. This translates into CASSSDRARNQPQHF.

In regard to this clonotype: The junction departs from germline at one end; a sequencing error may be responsible. This chain joins TRBV6-2 or TRBV6-3 and TRBJ1-2, with no clear D. Germline V gene sequence: CDR1 MNHEY, CDR2 SVGEGT. The CDR3 runs to 13 residues. CDR3: CASSGRLLEGYAF. The DNA for the CDR3 is TGTGCCAGCAGCGGCAGACTCCTGGAGGGCTACGCCTTC.

This rearrangement joins TRBV5-1 to TRBJ1-2; D gene unclear. CDR3 length equals 14 residues. In germline, CDR1 is SGHRS, CDR2 YFSETQ. V shed 2 bases and J shed 1 base, with 9 bases lying between them. CDR3 in amino acids: CASSFSRSNYGYTF. In DNA, the CDR3 is TGCGCCAGCAGCTTTTCCCGCAGTAACTATGGCTACACCTTC. The full variable domain, with the rest looked up from reference TRBV5-1 and TRBJ1-2, is KAGVTQTPRYLIKTRGQQVTLSCSPISGHRSVSWYQQTPGQGLQFLFEYFSETQRNKGNFPGRFSGRQFSNSRSEMNVSTLELGDSALYLCASSFSRSNYGYTFGSGTRLTVV.

The CDR3 loop reads CASSLGPAIRSGEAFF. In DNA form, the CDR3 reads TGTGCCAGCAGCTTGGGTCCAGCCATACGGAGTGGTGAAGCTTTCTTT. The V and J genes are TRBV5-6 and TRBJ1-1, with unresolved D. This CDR3 contains 16 residues. V lost 0 bases, J lost 7 bases, and 19 bases lay in between. The germline CDR1 and CDR2 sequences are SGHDT and YYEEEE.

The V call is TRBV29-1, the J call TRBJ2-7, with D possibly TRBD1 on 5 matching bases. The CDR3 covers 12 residues. Germline V gives CDR1 SQVTM, CDR2 ANQGSEA. V shed 6 bases and J shed 3 bases, with 12 bases lying between them. As DNA, the CDR3 is TGCAGCGTGACCCAGGGTTACTACGAGCAGTACTTC. Its translation is CSVTQGYYEQYF.

This chain connects TRBV20-1 to TRBJ2-3; D gene ambiguous. V was clipped by 3 bases and J by 0 bases, with 7 bases between them. Looked up from germline, CDR1 is DFQATT and CDR2 is SNEGSKA (reference sequence). The CDR3 loop spans 13 amino acids. The CDR3 DNA follows: TGCAGTGCTAGGCCTCCGAGCACAGATACGCAGTATTTT. Encoded protein: CSARPPSTDTQYF.

The chain links TRBV5-6 to TRBJ2-2; no firm D call. The CDR3 has 13 amino acids. Trimming shortened V by 3 bases and J by 7 bases, and 10 bases separated the two germline ends. Germline lookup yields CDR1 SGHDT and CDR2 YYEEEE. The CDR3 reads CASSSNPFGELFF. The CDR3 DNA follows: TGTGCCAGCAGCTCTAATCCGTTCGGGGAGCTGTTTTTT.

This clonotype was seen a handful of times. The chain has TRBV5-5 and TRBJ1-1; 8 bases are shared with TRBD1. The CDR3 is made up of 13 amino acids. Trimming took 4 bases from V and 10 from J; bases not matched to a gene: 9. Germline V gene data show CDR1 as SGHKS and CDR2 as YYEKEE (reference sequence). The CDR3, as DNA: TGTGCCAGCAGCCCTTCAGACAGGGGAACAGCTTTCTTT. Its protein product is CASSPSDRGTAFF.

V and J are TRBV7-2 and TRBJ2-5, with TRBD1 matching 8 bases. Unmatched junction bases numbered 10, after V lost 6 bases and J lost 1 base. Germline V gene data show CDR1 as SGHTA and CDR2 as FQGNSA. CDR3 length equals 16 residues. This CDR3 reads CASRLGGTGPQETQYF. The DNA of the CDR3 is TGTGCCAGCAGGCTCGGAGGGACAGGACCCCAAGAGACCCAGTACTTC.

V usage is TRBV4-1 and J usage is TRBJ1-2; 7 bases agree with TRBD1. With V trimmed by 0 bases and J by 4 bases, 8 bases remained unmatched. There are 16 residues in the CDR3. Germline lookup yields CDR1 MGHRA and CDR2 YSYEKL. The CDR3 loop is CASSQETGIVRYGYTF. Here the CDR3 DNA reads TGCGCCAGCAGCCAAGAGACAGGGATCGTCCGCTATGGCTACACCTTC.